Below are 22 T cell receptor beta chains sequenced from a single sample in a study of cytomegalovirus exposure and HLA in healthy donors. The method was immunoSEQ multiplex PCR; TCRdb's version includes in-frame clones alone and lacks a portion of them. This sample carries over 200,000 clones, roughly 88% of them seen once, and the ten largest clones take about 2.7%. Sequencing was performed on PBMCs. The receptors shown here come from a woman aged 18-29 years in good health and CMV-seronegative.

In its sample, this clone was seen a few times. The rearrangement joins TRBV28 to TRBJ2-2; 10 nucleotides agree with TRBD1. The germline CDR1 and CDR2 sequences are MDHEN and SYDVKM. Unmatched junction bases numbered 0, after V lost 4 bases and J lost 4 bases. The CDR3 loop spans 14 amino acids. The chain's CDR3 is CASSWDRGTGELFF. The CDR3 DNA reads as TGTGCCAGCAGTTGGGACAGGGGCACCGGGGAGCTGTTTTTT.

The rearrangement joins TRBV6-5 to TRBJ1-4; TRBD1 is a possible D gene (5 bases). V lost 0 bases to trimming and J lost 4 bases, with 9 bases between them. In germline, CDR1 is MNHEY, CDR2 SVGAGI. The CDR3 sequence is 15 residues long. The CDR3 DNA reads TGTGCCAGCAGTTACTCGAACAGGCTTAATGAAAAACTGTTTTTT. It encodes CASSYSNRLNEKLFF.

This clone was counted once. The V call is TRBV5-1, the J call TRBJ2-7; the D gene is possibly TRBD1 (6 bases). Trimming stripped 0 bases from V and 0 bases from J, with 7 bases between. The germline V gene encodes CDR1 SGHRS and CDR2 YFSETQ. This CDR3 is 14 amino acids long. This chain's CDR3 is CASSLDRDSYEQYF. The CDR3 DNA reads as TGCGCCAGCAGCTTGGACAGGGACTCCTACGAGCAGTACTTC.

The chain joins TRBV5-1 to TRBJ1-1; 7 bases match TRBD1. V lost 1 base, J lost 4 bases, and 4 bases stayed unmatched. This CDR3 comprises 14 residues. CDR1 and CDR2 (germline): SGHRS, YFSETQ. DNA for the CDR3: TGCGCCAGCAGCTTGACAGGGGCCGCCACTGAAGCTTTCTTT. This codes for CASSLTGAATEAFF.

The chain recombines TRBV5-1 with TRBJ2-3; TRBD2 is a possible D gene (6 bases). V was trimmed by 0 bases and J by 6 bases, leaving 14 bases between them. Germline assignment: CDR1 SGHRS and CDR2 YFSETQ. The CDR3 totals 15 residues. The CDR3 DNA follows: TGCGCCAGCAGCTTGGCCGGGAGTGAGGAGGATACGCAGTATTTT. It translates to CASSLAGSEEDTQYF.

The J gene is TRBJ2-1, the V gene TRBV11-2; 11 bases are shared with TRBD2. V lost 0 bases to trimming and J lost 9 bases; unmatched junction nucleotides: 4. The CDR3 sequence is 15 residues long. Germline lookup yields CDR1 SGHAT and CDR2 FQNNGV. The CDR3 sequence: CASSLEGLAGGEQFF. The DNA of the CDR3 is TGTGCCAGCAGCTTAGAAGGACTAGCGGGTGGTGAGCAGTTCTTC. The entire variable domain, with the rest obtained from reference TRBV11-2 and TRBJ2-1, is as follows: EAGVAQSPRYKIIEKRQSVAFWCNPISGHATLYWYQQILGQGPKLLIQFQNNGVVDDSQLPKDRFSAERLKGVDSTLKIQPAKLEDSAVYLCASSLEGLAGGEQFFGPGTRLTVL.

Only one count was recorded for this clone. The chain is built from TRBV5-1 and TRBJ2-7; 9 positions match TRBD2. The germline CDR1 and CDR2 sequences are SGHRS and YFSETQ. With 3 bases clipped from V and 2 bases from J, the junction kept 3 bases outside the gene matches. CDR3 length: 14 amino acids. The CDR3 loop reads CASSSSGVAYEQYF. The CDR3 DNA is TGCGCCAGCAGCTCTAGCGGGGTCGCCTACGAGCAGTACTTC.

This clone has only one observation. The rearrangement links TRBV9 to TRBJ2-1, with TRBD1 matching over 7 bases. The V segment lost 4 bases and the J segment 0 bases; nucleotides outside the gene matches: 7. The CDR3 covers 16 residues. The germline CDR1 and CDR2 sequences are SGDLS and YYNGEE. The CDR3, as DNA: TGTGCCAGCAGCAAAATCCGGGACAGCTCCTACAATGAGCAGTTCTTC. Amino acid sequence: CASSKIRDSSYNEQFF.

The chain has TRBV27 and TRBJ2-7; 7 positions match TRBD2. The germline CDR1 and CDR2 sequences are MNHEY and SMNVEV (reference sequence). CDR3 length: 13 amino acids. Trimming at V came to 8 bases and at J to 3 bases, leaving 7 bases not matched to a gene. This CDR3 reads CASGIGGGYEQYF. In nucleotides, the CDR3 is TGTGCCAGCGGCATTGGGGGGGGCTACGAGCAGTACTTC.

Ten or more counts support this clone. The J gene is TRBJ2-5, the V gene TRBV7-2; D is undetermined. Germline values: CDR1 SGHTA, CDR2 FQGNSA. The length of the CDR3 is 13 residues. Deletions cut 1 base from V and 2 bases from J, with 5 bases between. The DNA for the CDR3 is TGTGCCAGCAGCTTAGGAGCTCAAGAGACCCAGTACTTC. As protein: CASSLGAQETQYF.

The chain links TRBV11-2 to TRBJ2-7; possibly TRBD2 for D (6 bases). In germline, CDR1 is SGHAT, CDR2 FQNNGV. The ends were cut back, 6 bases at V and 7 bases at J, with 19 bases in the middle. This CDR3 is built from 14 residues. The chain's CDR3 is CASRAGGTTAEQYF. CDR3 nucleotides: TGTGCCAGCAGGGCGGGCGGGACCACAGCTGAGCAGTACTTC. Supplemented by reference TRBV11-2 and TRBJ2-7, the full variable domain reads EAGVAQSPRYKIIEKRQSVAFWCNPISGHATLYWYQQILGQGPKLLIQFQNNGVVDDSQLPKDRFSAERLKGVDSTLKIQPAKLEDSAVYLCASRAGGTTAEQYFGPGTRLTVT.

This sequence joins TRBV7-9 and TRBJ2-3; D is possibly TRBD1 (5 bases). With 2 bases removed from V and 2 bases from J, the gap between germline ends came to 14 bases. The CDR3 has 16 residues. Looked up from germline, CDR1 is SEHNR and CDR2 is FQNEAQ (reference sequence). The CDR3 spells CASSLPGRIDTDTQYF. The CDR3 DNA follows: TGTGCCAGCAGCTTACCAGGGCGGATTGACACAGATACGCAGTATTTT.

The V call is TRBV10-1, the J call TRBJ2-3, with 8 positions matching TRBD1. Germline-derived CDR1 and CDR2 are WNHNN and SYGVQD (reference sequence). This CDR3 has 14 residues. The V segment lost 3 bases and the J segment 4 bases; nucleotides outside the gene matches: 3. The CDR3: CASSEDRGPDTQYF. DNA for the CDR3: TGCGCCAGCAGTGAAGACAGGGGCCCAGATACGCAGTATTTT.

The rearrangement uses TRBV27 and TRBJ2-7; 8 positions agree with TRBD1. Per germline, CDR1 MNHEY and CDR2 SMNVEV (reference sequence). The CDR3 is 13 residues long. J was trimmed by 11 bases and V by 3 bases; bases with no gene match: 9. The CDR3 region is CASSFRTGKVEYF. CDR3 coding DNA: TGTGCCAGCAGTTTTCGGACAGGGAAGGTGGAGTACTTC.

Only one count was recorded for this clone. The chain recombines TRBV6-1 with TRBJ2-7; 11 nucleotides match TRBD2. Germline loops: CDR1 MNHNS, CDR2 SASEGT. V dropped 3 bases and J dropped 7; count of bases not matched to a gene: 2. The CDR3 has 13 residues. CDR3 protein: CASSETSGAEQYF. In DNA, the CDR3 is TGTGCCAGCAGTGAGACTAGCGGGGCGGAGCAGTACTTC.

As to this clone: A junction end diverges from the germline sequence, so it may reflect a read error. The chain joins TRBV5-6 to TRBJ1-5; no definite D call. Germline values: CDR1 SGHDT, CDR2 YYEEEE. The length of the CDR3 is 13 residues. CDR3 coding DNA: TGTGCCAGCAGCCGGGGAGATAATCGGCCCCAGCATTTT. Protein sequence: CASSRGDNRPQHF.

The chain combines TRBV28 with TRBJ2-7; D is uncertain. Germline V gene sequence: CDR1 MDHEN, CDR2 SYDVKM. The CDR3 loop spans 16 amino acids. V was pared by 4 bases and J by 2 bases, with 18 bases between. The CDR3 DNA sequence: TGTGCCAGCAGTTCCCAATTAATCTCTGGAGCCTACGAGCAGTACTTC. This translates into CASSSQLISGAYEQYF.

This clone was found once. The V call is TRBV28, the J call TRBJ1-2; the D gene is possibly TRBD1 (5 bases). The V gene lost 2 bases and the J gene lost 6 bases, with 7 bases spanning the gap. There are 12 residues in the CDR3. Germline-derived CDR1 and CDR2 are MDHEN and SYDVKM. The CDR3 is CASSLTGHGYTF. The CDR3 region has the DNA TGTGCCAGCAGTTTAACAGGCCATGGCTACACCTTC.

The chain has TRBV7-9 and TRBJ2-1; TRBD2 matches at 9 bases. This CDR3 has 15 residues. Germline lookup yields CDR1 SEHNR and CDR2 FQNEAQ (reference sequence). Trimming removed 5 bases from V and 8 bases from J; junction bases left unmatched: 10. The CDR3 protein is CASSKGGGRADEQFF. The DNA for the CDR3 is TGTGCCAGCAGCAAGGGGGGCGGGAGGGCCGATGAGCAGTTCTTC.

The CDR3 region has the DNA TGTGCCAGCAGCAGGCACCCGAGAGGCTCTGGGGCCAACGTCCTGACTTTC. It translates to CASSRHPRGSGANVLTF. The chain has TRBV11-2 and TRBJ2-6; D is uncertain. This CDR3 spans 17 amino acids. Germline V gives CDR1 SGHAT, CDR2 FQNNGV. The V end was cut by 5 bases, the J end by 0 bases, with 14 bases between. Together with reference TRBV11-2 and TRBJ2-6, the CDR3 gives the full variable domain: EAGVAQSPRYKIIEKRQSVAFWCNPISGHATLYWYQQILGQGPKLLIQFQNNGVVDDSQLPKDRFSAERLKGVDSTLKIQPAKLEDSAVYLCASSRHPRGSGANVLTFGAGSRLTVL.

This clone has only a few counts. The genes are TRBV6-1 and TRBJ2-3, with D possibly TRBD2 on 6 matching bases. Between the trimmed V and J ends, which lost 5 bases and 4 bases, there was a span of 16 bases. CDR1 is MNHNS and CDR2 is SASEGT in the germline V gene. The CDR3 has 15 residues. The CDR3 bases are TGTGCCAGCAGTAGGATCGGGAGTGGACCAGATACGCAGTATTTT. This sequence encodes CASSRIGSGPDTQYF.

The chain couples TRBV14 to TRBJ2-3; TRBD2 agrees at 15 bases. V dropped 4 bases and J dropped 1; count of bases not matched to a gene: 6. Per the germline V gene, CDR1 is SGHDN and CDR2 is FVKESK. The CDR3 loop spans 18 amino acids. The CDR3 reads CASSLGLAGGPGTDTQYF. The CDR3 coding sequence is TGTGCCAGCAGCCTAGGACTAGCGGGAGGGCCTGGCACAGATACGCAGTATTTT. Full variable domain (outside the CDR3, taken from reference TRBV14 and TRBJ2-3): EAGVTQFPSHSVIEKGQTVTLRCDPISGHDNLYWYRRVMGKEIKFLLHFVKESKQDESGMPNNRFLAERTGGTYSTLKVQPAELEDSGVYFCASSLGLAGGPGTDTQYFGPGTRLTVL.